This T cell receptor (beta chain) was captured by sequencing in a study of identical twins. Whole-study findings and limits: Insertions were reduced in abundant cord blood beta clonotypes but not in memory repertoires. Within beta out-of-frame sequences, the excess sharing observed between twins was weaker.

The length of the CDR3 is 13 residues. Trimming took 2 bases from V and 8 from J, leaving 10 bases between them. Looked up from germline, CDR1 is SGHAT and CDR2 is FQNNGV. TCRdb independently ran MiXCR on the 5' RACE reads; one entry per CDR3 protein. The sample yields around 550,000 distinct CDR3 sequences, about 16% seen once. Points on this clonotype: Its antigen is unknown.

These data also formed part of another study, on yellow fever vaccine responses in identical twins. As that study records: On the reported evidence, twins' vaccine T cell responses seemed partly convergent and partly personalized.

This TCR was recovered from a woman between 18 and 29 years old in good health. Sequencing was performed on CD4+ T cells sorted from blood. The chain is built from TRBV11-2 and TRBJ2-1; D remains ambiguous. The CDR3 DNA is TGTGCCAGCAGCTTAATTGTGATGGATGAGCAGTTCTTC. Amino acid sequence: CASSLIVMDEQFF.